A selection of T cell receptor beta chains follows, all from one sample in a study of beta chain features in type 1 diabetes. Measured with immunoSEQ multiplex PCR; TCRdb has only the in-frame clones, and not every one. In the table there are under 300,000 clones, around 24% of which are singletons. Material: naive CD4+ T cells from blood. These receptors all come from a woman aged 30 to 39 with type 1 diabetes. CDR3s include the opening cysteine and the closing phenylalanine or tryptophan. The order of the fields is D gene, clone size, J gene, V gene, CDR3 DNA, CDR3 protein. D genes are given only for firm matches. Some rows mark clone size as missing; the rest say once, few, many or name a class of expanded clone.

. few TRBJ1-5 TRBV28 TGTGCCAGCAACACAAGGGGCGCAAATCAGCCCCAGCATTTT CASNTRGANQPQHF
TRBD1 . TRBJ1-5 TRBV2 TGTGCCAGCATAGGCCAGGGGGCGGTTCAGCCCCAGCATTTT CASIGQGAVQPQHF
. few TRBJ2-7 TRBV9 TGTGCCAGCAGCCCACAGGAGCCGACCTACGAGCAGTACTTC CASSPQEPTYEQYF
. . TRBJ2-3 TRBV7-9 TGTGCCAGCAGCCCGAGGGATTCCGCAGATACGCAGTATTTT CASSPRDSADTQYF
. few TRBJ1-1 TRBV30 TGTGCCTGGAGTTCGAGCGGGGAAGCTTTCTTT CAWSSSGEAFF
TRBD1 . TRBJ1-1 TRBV29-1 TGCAGCTCTACAGGGGTGTCGATGAACACTGAAGCTTTCTTT CSSTGVSMNTEAFF
. . TRBJ2-5 TRBV30 TGTGCCTGGAGTGGGGGGGTCAAAGAGACCCAGTACTTC CAWSGGVKETQYF
. few TRBJ1-1 TRBV30 TGTGCCTGGAGTGTACTGGAAGGGGGTAGTACTGAAGCTTTCTTT CAWSVLEGGSTEAFF
TRBD2 . TRBJ2-3 TRBV19 TGTGCCAGTAGTACTAATCGTCTAGCGGGAGCAGATACGCAGTATTTT CASSTNRLAGADTQYF
TRBD2 . TRBJ2-1 TRBV5-1 TGCGCCAGCAGCTTAGGGACTAGCGGTATCAATGAGCAGTTCTTC CASSLGTSGINEQFF
TRBD1 . TRBJ1-2 TRBV29-1 TGCAGCGTGACAGGACAGGGTAATGGCTACACCTTC CSVTGQGNGYTF
TRBD1 few TRBJ2-7 TRBV7-2 TGTGCCAGCAGCTTAGGGACAGGGCCGTACGAGCAGTACTTC CASSLGTGPYEQYF
. few TRBJ2-3 TRBV18 TGTGCCAGCTCACCACCAGCGGGACAAGATACGCAGTATTTT CASSPPAGQDTQYF
TRBD1 . TRBJ2-2 TRBV5-6 TGTGCCAGCAGAAATATTCCGGGACAGGGGACCGCCGGGGAGCTGTTTTTT CASRNIPGQGTAGELFF
TRBD1 few TRBJ1-2 TRBV28 TGTGCCAGCGGGGGACAGTCTAACTATGGCTACACCTTC CASGGQSNYGYTF
. few TRBJ2-7 TRBV11-2 TGTGCCATACGGGACAACACTTACGAGCAGTACTTC CAIRDNTYEQYF
TRBD2 . TRBJ2-3 TRBV5-1 TGCGCCAGCAGCGGCTCACTAGCGGGAGTGACAGATACGCAGTATTTT CASSGSLAGVTDTQYF
TRBD1 . TRBJ1-1 TRBV5-5 TGTGCCAGCAGCCCCGGACAGGGACGTGAAGCTTTCTTT CASSPGQGREAFF
TRBD2 . TRBJ2-7 TRBV5-1 TGCGCCAGCAGCTTAGCGGGACTAGAGACCTACGAGCAGTACTTC CASSLAGLETYEQYF
TRBD1 . TRBJ1-5 TRBV4-1 TGCGCCAGCAGCCAAGAAGGAGTTTGGCAGGGGGCTCGGAATCAGCCCCAGCATTTT CASSQEGVWQGARNQPQHF
. . TRBJ1-2 TRBV4-1 TGCGCCAGCGCGATCTCAGGGGTGTCTAACTATGGCTACACCTTC CASAISGVSNYGYTF
TRBD2 . TRBJ2-3 TRBV7-9 TGTGCCAGCCGGACCCGGAGCGGGGGTACGCAGTATTTT CASRTRSGGTQYF
TRBD2 . TRBJ2-7 TRBV28 TGTGCCAGCAGTTCATCGGGGGAGGGCCGCTACGAGCAGTACTTC CASSSSGEGRYEQYF
TRBD1 . TRBJ2-6 TRBV7-9 TGTGCCAGCAGACGATGGACAGGAGGCTACCGCTCTGGGGCCAACGTCCTGACTTTC CASRRWTGGYRSGANVLTF
TRBD1 . TRBJ1-4 TRBV15 TGTGCCACCCACGACAGGGTATTTGAGGAAAAACTGTTTTTT CATHDRVFEEKLFF
TRBD1 . TRBJ1-4 TRBV5-1 TGCGCCAGCAGCTCGGGACAGATTAATGAAAAACTGTTTTTT CASSSGQINEKLFF
. . TRBJ2-7 TRBV29-1 TGCAGCGTTGAGGCGGGATTCCCCTCCTACGAGCAGTACTTC CSVEAGFPSYEQYF
. . TRBJ1-1 TRBV21-1 TGTGCCAGCAGCCCCGGGATGACGGGGACTGAAGCTTTCTTT CASSPGMTGTEAFF
. . TRBJ2-1 TRBV11-2 TGTGCCAGCAGCTCCCCCTCAGGACTGGACCACAATGAGCAGTTCTTC CASSSPSGLDHNEQFF
TRBD1 . TRBJ2-1 TRBV7-2 TGTGCCAGCAGCGGAGGGACAGGGGTCTACAATGAGCAGTTCTTC CASSGGTGVYNEQFF
. few TRBJ2-3 TRBV5-4 TGTGCCAGCAGCCCCCCGCCGGGGGACACAGATACGCAGTATTTT CASSPPPGDTDTQYF
TRBD1 few TRBJ1-5 TRBV29-1 TGCAGCGTTGCTACAGGGGGTAGCAGCAATCAGCCCCAGCATTTT CSVATGGSSNQPQHF
TRBD1 few TRBJ1-4 TRBV25-1 TGTGCCAGCTCAGACAGGGTAGGGGATGAAAAACTGTTTTTT CASSDRVGDEKLFF
. few TRBJ1-1 TRBV9 TGTGCCAGCAGCGTATTGGACAGTGATCCTGAAGCTTTCTTT CASSVLDSDPEAFF
. . TRBJ2-2 TRBV25-1 TGTGCCAGCAGTGAACATACCGGGGACACCGGGGAGCTGTTTTTT CASSEHTGDTGELFF
. once TRBJ2-7 TRBV16 TGTGCCAGCAGCCCGTCCCGGGACAATGACGAGCAGTACTTC CASSPSRDNDEQYF
TRBD2 few TRBJ2-5 TRBV27 TGTGCCAGCAGTTTAGGGGGACTAGCAGAAGAGACCCAGTACTTC CASSLGGLAEETQYF
. . TRBJ2-7 TRBV4-2 TGTGCCAGCAGCCAAGAAGTGGGGGGTAACGAGCAGTACTTC CASSQEVGGNEQYF
. few TRBJ1-2 TRBV30 TGTGCCTGCCAGAGGGCCACGGCGAACTATGGCTACACCTTC CACQRATANYGYTF
TRBD2 . TRBJ2-3 TRBV28 TGTGCCAGCAGTTTGATTCCGACTAGCGGGGGGCGGACGCAGTATTTT CASSLIPTSGGRTQYF
. few TRBJ1-1 TRBV2 TGTGCCAGCAGTGCCCAGGGGATGGGCACTGAAGCTTTCTTT CASSAQGMGTEAFF
. few TRBJ2-7 TRBV5-1 TGCGCCAGCAGCTCACAGGGCTTCGGTTACGAGCAGTACTTC CASSSQGFGYEQYF
TRBD1 . TRBJ1-5 TRBV6-1 TGTGCCAGCAGTGACCCCGGACAGGGGATAAGGCAGCCCCAGCATTTT CASSDPGQGIRQPQHF
TRBD1 few TRBJ1-5 TRBV30 TGTGCCTGGAGTTCCGGGACAGGGGGCGATCAGCCCCAGCATTTT CAWSSGTGGDQPQHF
TRBD1 . TRBJ2-3 TRBV9 TGTGCCAGCAGCGTAGCGGGGGACAGGGGAGATACGCAGTATTTT CASSVAGDRGDTQYF
TRBD2 . TRBJ2-1 TRBV5-6 TGTGCCAGCGGGGAGACTAGCGCGAAAGACAATGAGCAGTTCTTC CASGETSAKDNEQFF
. few TRBJ2-5 TRBV7-9 TGTGCCAGCAGCTTAGACTCGAAGACCCAGTACTTC CASSLDSKTQYF
TRBD2 few TRBJ2-6 TRBV30 TGTGCCTGGAGTGTGGGGGGGAGCGGGGCCAACGTCCTGACTTTC CAWSVGGSGANVLTF
TRBD1 . TRBJ2-7 TRBV6-5 TGTGCCAGCAGAAGGGGACAGGGTATCTACGAGCAGTACTTC CASRRGQGIYEQYF
TRBD1 . TRBJ2-3 TRBV7-2 TGTGCCAGCAGCTATTCCGGGACAGGGACAGATACGCAGTATTTT CASSYSGTGTDTQYF
. few TRBJ2-1 TRBV5-6 TGTGCCAGCAGCCGTCCCGGACAGTTCTACAATGAGCAGTTCTTC CASSRPGQFYNEQFF